These 15 T cell receptor beta chains were sequenced from one sample in a study of blood T cell repertoires in COVID-19. Only in-frame clones appear in the TCRdb table, and some are missing; sequencing was by immunoSEQ multiplex PCR. Of some 80,000 clones in the sample, approximately 89% were seen once. Sequencing was performed on peripheral blood. These TCRs come from a man in his fifties or sixties with active or convalescent COVID-19.

The V and J genes are TRBV9 and TRBJ1-4; perhaps TRBD1 as D (6 bases). The length of the CDR3 is 15 residues. In germline, CDR1 is SGDLS, CDR2 YYNGEE. V was cut by 9 bases and J by 7 bases, with 22 bases left in between. The CDR3 DNA sequence: TGTGCCAACCCCCGGGGGGGGCTGAGGGGTGAAAAACTGTTTTTT. It translates to CANPRGGLRGEKLFF. The full variable domain, rest sourced from reference TRBV9 and TRBJ1-4, is DSGVTQTPKHLITATGQRVTLRCSPRSGDLSVYWYQQSLDQGLQFLIQYYNGEERAKGNILERFSAQQFPDLHSELNLSSLELGDSALYFCANPRGGLRGEKLFFGSGTQLSVL.

V gene TRBV6-5 combines with J gene TRBJ2-2; TRBD1 might be the D (7 bases). This CDR3 has 15 residues. Trimming stripped 3 bases from V and 6 bases from J, with 14 bases between. Germline CDR1 is MNHEY and CDR2 is SVGAGI. The CDR3 spells CASSYNARGAGELFF. Written as DNA, the CDR3 is TGTGCCAGCAGTTATAATGCCAGGGGGGCCGGGGAGCTGTTTTTT.

The chain is built from TRBV7-2 and TRBJ2-5; the D gene is possibly TRBD2 (7 bases). The germline CDR1 and CDR2 sequences are SGHTA and FQGNSA. V was clipped by 5 bases and J by 4 bases, with 20 bases between them. The CDR3 length is 16 residues. CDR3 residues: CASSAVEGGARETQYF. The CDR3 DNA sequence: TGTGCCAGCAGCGCTGTGGAAGGGGGGGCAAGAGAGACCCAGTACTTC. Filled out from reference TRBV7-2 and TRBJ2-5, the complete variable domain reads GAGVSQSPSNKVTEKGKDVELRCDPISGHTALYWYRQSLGQGLEFLIYFQGNSAPDKSGLPSDRFSAERTGGSVSTLTIQRTQQEDSAVYLCASSAVEGGARETQYFGPGTRLLVL.

The V gene is TRBV19, the J gene TRBJ2-3; 13 bases are a match to TRBD2. Germline loops: CDR1 LNHDA, CDR2 SQIVND (reference sequence). V shed 3 bases and J 4 bases; nucleotides not matched to a gene: 22. The CDR3 extends over 22 amino acids. For the CDR3, the DNA is TGTGCCAGTAGTATCGGATCCGGGACCGGGACGAGACTAGCGGGGGGCGCAGATACGCAGTATTTT. Its translation: CASSIGSGTGTRLAGGADTQYF.

The chain joins TRBV5-6 to TRBJ2-4, with TRBD2 as a possible D gene (5 bases). Germline lookup yields CDR1 SGHDT and CDR2 YYEEEE. This CDR3 has 14 amino acids. Trimming cost V 0 bases and J 8 bases, with 12 bases left between them. The CDR3 is CASSLGLHGDIQYF. The DNA for the CDR3 is TGTGCCAGCAGCTTGGGGCTTCACGGGGACATTCAGTACTTC. Together with reference TRBV5-6 and TRBJ2-4, the CDR3 gives the full variable domain: DAGVTQSPTHLIKTRGQQVTLRCSPKSGHDTVSWYQQALGQGPQFIFQYYEEEERQRGNFPDRFSGHQFPNYSSELNVNALLLGDSALYLCASSLGLHGDIQYFGAGTRLSVL.

The genes are TRBV28 and TRBJ2-7; TRBD1 is a possible D gene (6 bases). Germline V lookup: CDR1 MDHEN, CDR2 SYDVKM. The CDR3 covers 16 residues. V was clipped by 5 bases and J by 3 bases, with 20 bases between them. The CDR3 reads CASSRAYRALDYEQYV. CDR3 bases: TGTGCCAGCAGTCGCGCGTACAGGGCCCTTGACTACGAGCAGTACGTC.

This chain joins TRBV9 and TRBJ2-1, with 16 bases identical to TRBD2. Germline assignment: CDR1 SGDLS and CDR2 YYNGEE. Trimming took 4 bases from V and 8 from J; bases not matched to a gene: 6. The CDR3 totals 16 residues. CDR3 in amino acids: CASSRGLAGGRHEQFF. The CDR3 DNA reads as TGTGCCAGCAGCAGGGGACTAGCGGGGGGGCGGCATGAGCAGTTCTTC.

This clone showed up just once. The genes are TRBV28 and TRBJ1-3; D possibly corresponds to TRBD1 (6 bases). This CDR3 has 16 residues. Germline values: CDR1 MDHEN, CDR2 SYDVKM. Trimming removed 5 bases from V and 1 base from J, with 15 bases in between. CDR3 amino acids: CASSTYRVQSGNTIYF. CDR3 DNA: TGTGCCAGCAGTACCTACAGGGTCCAATCTGGAAACACCATATATTTT.

The gene calls are TRBV4-2 and TRBJ1-3; 7 nucleotides line up with TRBD1. This CDR3 region has 17 residues. CDR1 is LGHNA, CDR2 YNFKEQ, per germline. Trimming cost V 0 bases and J 1 base; bases outside gene matches: 6. The CDR3: CASSQDIGGGSGNTIYF. Here the CDR3 DNA reads TGTGCCAGCAGCCAAGATATAGGGGGCGGATCTGGAAACACCATATATTTT.

This clone was recorded once. CDR3 region: CASSYLGALGSPLHF. The DNA of the CDR3 is TGCGCCAGCAGTTACCTGGGGGCGTTGGGTTCACCCCTCCACTTT. This chain links TRBV4-3 with TRBJ1-6; tentatively, D is TRBD1 (6 bases). Trimming cost V 6 bases and J 9 bases, with 18 bases left between them. CDR3 size: 15 residues. The V gene's germline CDR1 is LGHNA and CDR2 YSLEER.

V is TRBV3-1 (or the pseudogene TRBV3-2) and J is TRBJ2-3; the D gene is possibly TRBD2 (6 bases). V shed 1 base and J shed 2 bases, with 7 bases lying between them. Germline V lookup: CDR1 LGHDT, CDR2 YNNKEL (reference sequence). The CDR3 is 14 residues long. CDR3 loop: CASSQGTTTDTQYF. DNA of the CDR3: TGTGCCAGCAGCCAAGGGACTACCACAGATACGCAGTATTTT.

The chain carries TRBV24-1 and TRBJ2-2; 7 bases are shared with TRBD1. Germline V gene sequence: CDR1 KGHDR, CDR2 SFDVKD. V trimming: 4 bases; J trimming: 6 bases; junction bases outside the gene matches: 7. CDR3 length: 15 amino acids. CDR3: CATSDTPGQSGELFF. DNA of the CDR3: TGTGCCACCAGTGACACCCCGGGACAGTCCGGGGAGCTGTTTTTT.

This clone was recorded once. The J gene is TRBJ2-2, the V gene TRBV6-6; D possibly corresponds to TRBD1 (6 bases). There are 15 residues in the CDR3. CDR1 is MNHNY and CDR2 is SVGAGI in the germline V gene (reference sequence). Trimming left V 10 bases short and J 4 bases short, with 19 bases between. The DNA for the CDR3 is TGTGCCACCAGCCCACAGGGAATTAGCACCGGGGAGCTGTTTTTT. Its translation: CATSPQGISTGELFF.

J is TRBJ1-1 and V is TRBV11-2, with D unclear. The V end was cut by 1 base, the J end by 1 base, with 10 bases between. The CDR3 length is 15 residues. Germline loops: CDR1 SGHAT, CDR2 FQNNGV. This CDR3 is CASSLAAGSNTEAFF. CDR3 nucleotides: TGTGCCAGCAGCTTAGCGGCAGGATCGAACACTGAAGCTTTCTTT.

The V call is TRBV30, the J call TRBJ1-5, with D possibly TRBD1 on 5 matching bases. Germline loops: CDR1 GTSNPN, CDR2 SVGIG (reference sequence). The V end lost 1 base, the J end lost 5 bases, and 12 bases lay between the germline ends. CDR3 length: 14 amino acids. The CDR3 nucleotides are TGTGCCTGGAGTGGGGGGACTAACTATCAGCCCCAGCATTTT. It is translated as CAWSGGTNYQPQHF.